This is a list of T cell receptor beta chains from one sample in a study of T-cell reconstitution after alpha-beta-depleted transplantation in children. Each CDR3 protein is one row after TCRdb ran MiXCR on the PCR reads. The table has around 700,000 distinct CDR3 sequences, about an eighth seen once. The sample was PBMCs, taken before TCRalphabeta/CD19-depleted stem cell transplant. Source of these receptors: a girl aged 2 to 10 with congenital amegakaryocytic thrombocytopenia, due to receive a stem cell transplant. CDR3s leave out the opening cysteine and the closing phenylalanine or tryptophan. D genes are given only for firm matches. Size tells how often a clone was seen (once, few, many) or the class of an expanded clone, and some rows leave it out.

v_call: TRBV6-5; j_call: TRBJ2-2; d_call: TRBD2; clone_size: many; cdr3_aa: ASSYASGKTGELF
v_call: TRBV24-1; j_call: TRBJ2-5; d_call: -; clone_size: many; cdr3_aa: ATSDLGIGFFRETQY
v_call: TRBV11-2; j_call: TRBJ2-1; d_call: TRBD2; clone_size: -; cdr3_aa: ASSPLPSGLYNEQF
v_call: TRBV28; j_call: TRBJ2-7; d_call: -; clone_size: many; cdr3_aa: ASREGGGPYEQY
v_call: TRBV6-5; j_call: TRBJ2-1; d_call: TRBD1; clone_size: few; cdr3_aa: ASSWRQGPSWFRF
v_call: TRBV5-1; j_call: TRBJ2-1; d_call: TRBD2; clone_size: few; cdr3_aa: ASSHRLAGPYNEQF
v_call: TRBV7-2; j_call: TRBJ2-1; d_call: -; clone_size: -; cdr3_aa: ASSLQINEQF
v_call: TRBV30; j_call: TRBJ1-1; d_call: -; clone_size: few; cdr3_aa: AWSGTRWTEAF
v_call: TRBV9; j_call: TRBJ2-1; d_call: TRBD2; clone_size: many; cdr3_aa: ASSERGGGPYNEQF
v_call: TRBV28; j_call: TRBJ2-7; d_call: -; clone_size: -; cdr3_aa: ASSNPFQYEQY
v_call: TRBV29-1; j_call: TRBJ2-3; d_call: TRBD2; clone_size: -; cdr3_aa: SVDGGRADTQY
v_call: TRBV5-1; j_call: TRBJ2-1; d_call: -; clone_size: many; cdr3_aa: ASSLVIGFNEQF
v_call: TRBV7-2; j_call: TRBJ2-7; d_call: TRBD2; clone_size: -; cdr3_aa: ASSLEGTSFEQY
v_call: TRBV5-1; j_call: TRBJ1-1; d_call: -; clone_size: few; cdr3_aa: ASSLVAPENTEAF
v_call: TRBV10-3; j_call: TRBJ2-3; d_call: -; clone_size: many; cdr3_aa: AISDSGPSGGSDTQY
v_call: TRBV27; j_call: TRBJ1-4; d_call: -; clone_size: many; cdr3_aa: ASSFFGATNEKLF
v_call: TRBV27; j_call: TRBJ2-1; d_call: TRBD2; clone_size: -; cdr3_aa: ASTLVGRANEQF
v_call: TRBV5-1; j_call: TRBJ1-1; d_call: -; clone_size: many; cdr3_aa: ASSAQNTEAF
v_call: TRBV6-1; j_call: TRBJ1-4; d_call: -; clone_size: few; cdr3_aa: ASVWGMDEKLF
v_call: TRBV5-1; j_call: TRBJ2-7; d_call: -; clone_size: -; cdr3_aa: ASSYGSWDAAYEQY
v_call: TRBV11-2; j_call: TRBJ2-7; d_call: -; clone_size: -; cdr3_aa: ASSLGYRDGYEQY
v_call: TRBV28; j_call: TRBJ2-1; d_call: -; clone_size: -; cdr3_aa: ASSERGGGYNEQF
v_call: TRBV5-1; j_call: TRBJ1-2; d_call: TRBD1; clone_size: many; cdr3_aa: ASSLDRGDRYGYT
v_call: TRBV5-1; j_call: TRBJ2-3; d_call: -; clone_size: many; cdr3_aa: ASSPAGTDTQY
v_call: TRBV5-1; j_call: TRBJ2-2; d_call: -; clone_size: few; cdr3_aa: ASSFTRNTGELF
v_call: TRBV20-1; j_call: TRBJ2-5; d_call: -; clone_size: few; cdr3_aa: SARRSRMEETQY
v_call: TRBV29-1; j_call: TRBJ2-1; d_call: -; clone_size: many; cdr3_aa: SVPRDPSNEQF
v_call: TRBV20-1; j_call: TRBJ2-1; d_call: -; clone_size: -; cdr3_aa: SAGGGPALYEQF
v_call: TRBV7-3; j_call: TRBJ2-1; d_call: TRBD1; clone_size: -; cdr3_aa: ASSPDRGDNEQF
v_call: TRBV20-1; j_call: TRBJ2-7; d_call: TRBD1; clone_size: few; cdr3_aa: SARETGGIGEQY
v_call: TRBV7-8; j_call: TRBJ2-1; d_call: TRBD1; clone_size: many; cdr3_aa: ASSLRQGTSYNEQF
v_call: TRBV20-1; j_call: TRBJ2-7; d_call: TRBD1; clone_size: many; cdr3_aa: SAVGQVISYEQY
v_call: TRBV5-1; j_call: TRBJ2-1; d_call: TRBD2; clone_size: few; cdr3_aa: ASSFFWDYLPDEQF
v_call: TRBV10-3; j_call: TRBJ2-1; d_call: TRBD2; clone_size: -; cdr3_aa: AIRPTPSPGLADEQF
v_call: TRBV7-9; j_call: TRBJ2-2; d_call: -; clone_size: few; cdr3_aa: ASTTGTTNTGELF
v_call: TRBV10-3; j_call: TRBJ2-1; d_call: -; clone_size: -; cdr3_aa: AITTKRNEQF
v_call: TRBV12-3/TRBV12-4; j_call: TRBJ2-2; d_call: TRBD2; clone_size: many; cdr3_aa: ASRREPGLAESPGELF
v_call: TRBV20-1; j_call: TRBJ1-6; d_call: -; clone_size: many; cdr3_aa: SARDRESPLH
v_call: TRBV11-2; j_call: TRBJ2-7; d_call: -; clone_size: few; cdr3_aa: ASSQLGRYSYEQY
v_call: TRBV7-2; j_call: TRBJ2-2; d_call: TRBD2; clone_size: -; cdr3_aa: ASSLPGTSQPGELF
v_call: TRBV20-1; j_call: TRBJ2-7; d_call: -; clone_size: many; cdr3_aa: SARDLLHEQY
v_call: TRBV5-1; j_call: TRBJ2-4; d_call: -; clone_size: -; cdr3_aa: ASSLGGDQPRSKNIQY
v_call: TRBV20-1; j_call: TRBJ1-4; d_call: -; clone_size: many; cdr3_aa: SAILAHATNEKLF
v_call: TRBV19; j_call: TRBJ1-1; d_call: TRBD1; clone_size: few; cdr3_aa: ASSIMGQGGTEAF
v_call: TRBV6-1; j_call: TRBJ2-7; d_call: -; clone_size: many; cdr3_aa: ASYSKSYEQY
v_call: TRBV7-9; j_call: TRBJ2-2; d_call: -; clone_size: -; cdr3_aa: ASSPRVSVDGELF
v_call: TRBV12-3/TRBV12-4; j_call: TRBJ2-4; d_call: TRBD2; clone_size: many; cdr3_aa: ASTPGGAKNIQY
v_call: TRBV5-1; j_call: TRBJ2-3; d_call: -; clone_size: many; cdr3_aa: ASSDSPTDTQY
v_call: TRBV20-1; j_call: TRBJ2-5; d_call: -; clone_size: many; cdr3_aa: SARREQTQY
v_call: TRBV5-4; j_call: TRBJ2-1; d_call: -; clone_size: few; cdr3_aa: ASSWGGPGSNEQF
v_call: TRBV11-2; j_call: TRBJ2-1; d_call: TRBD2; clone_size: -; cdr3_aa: ASSLETYSGRASEQF
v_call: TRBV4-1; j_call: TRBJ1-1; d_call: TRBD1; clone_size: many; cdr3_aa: ASSLRDRDTEAF
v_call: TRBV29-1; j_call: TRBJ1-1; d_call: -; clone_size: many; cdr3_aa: SVVLLGRNTEAF
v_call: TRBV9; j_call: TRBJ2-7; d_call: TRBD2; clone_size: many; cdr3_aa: ASSNLAGGYEQY
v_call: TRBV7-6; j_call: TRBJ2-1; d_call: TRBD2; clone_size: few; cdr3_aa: ASSPQGAGLAGLYNEQF
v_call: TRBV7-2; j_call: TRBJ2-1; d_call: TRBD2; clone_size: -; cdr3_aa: ASSLAIGRAFNEQF
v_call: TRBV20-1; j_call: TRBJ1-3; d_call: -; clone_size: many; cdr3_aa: SARSVRWGSGNTIY